What follows describes a single TCR beta chain. This table comes from immunoSEQ multiplex PCR, and its TCRdb copy is limited to in-frame clones, with some not included. The repertoire holds 8,100 or so clones, 65% to 80% seen once, with about 70% in the top ten. The source of the sample is a study of STAT5B mutations in CD4+ large granular lymphocyte leukemia. CDR1 is MNHEY and CDR2 is SMNVEV in the germline V gene (reference sequence). This CDR3 is 14 amino acids long. After removal of 2 bases from V and 5 bases from J, the junction contained 6 bases not matched to a gene. Sequencing was carried out using PBMCs. The TCR was taken from a woman between 55 and 75 years old with CD4+ T-cell large granular lymphocyte leukemia. The chain recombines TRBV27 with TRBJ2-7; 7 positions agree with TRBD1. CDR3 sequence (DNA): TGTGCCAGCAGTTTAAGACAGGGTAGGAACGAGCAGTACTTC. Residues: CASSLRQGRNEQYF.